Following are 26 T cell receptor beta chains from one sample sequenced in a study of blood T cell repertoires in COVID-19. Sequencing was performed with immunoSEQ multiplex PCR; in TCRdb, only in-frame clones are kept and a portion is missing. The table has about 73,000 clones, 80% to 85% seen once. The sequencing input was peripheral blood. The receptor set was obtained from a human donor in a cohort sampled during active COVID-19.

This clone was picked up a small number of times. The chain carries TRBV7-9 and TRBJ2-6; a possible D gene is TRBD2 (6 bases). Trimming took off 5 bases at V and 4 bases at J, with 12 bases between the two ends. Germline V gene sequence: CDR1 SEHNR, CDR2 FQNEAQ (reference sequence). This CDR3 region has 15 residues. Here the CDR3 reads CASSTGGPGANVLTF. DNA for the CDR3: TGTGCCAGCAGCACAGGAGGGCCGGGGGCCAACGTCCTGACTTTC.

This chain links TRBV7-9 with TRBJ2-3; D not certain. Germline loops: CDR1 SEHNR, CDR2 FQNEAQ (reference sequence). The CDR3 is 11 residues long. Trimming shortened V by 6 bases and J by 6 bases, and 7 bases separated the two germline ends. CDR3 residues: CASRTQDTQYF. The CDR3, as DNA: TGTGCCAGCAGGACACAGGATACGCAGTATTTT.

Only one count was recorded for this clone. The rearrangement links TRBV28 to TRBJ1-2, with 7 bases identical to TRBD1. Germline trimming cut 5 bases from V and 4 bases from J; bases unmatched to any gene: 7. Germline CDR1 is MDHEN and CDR2 is SYDVKM. The CDR3 has 14 residues. CDR3 in DNA: TGTGCCAGCAGTGAAGACAGGGTAGGCTATGGCTACACCTTC. This codes for CASSEDRVGYGYTF.

This clone showed up just a few times. V is TRBV3-1 (or the pseudogene TRBV3-2) and J is TRBJ2-3; D not certain. Between the trimmed V and J ends, which lost 4 bases and 3 bases, there was a span of 11 bases. CDR1 and CDR2 (germline): LGHDT, YNNKEL (reference sequence). The CDR3 spans 14 residues. The CDR3 region has the DNA TGTGCCAGCAGCCCGGGTCTTGCGACAGATACGCAGTATTTT. Residues: CASSPGLATDTQYF.

J is TRBJ1-5 and V is TRBV19, with D possibly matching TRBD1 (6 bases). The CDR3 has 15 amino acids. The germline gives CDR1 LNHDA, CDR2 SQIVND (reference sequence). The V gene lost 10 bases and the J gene lost 7 bases, with 23 bases spanning the gap. CDR3 bases: TGTGCCACCGCTACGACCGGGGGGCGCAGGCAGCCCCAGCATTTT. It codes for CATATTGGRRQPQHF.

The chain recombines TRBV3-1 (or the pseudogene TRBV3-2) with TRBJ2-1; D possibly corresponds to TRBD2 (6 bases). The ends were cut back, 11 bases at V and 2 bases at J, with 13 bases in the middle. Germline CDR1 reads LGHDT; CDR2 reads YNNKEL (reference sequence). CDR3 length: 13 residues. The CDR3 loop is CASRAGPYNEQFF. The CDR3, as DNA: TGTGCCTCCCGGGCGGGGCCCTACAATGAGCAGTTCTTC.

The J gene is TRBJ1-4, the V gene TRBV7-9; tentatively, D is TRBD1 (5 bases). The germline V and J ends were trimmed by 2 bases and 13 bases, with 8 bases remaining between them. The CDR3 loop spans 11 amino acids. Germline CDR1 reads SEHNR; CDR2 reads FQNEAQ (reference sequence). The CDR3 coding sequence is TGTGCCAGCAGCTTAAAGGGGCTACTGTTTTTT. As protein: CASSLKGLLFF. Combining the CDR3 with reference TRBV7-9 and TRBJ1-4 gives the whole variable domain DTGVSQNPRHKITKRGQNVTFRCDPISEHNRLYWYRQTLGQGPEFLTYFQNEAQLEKSRLLSDRFSAERPKGSFSTLEIQRTEQGDSAMYLCASSLKGLLFFGSGTQLSVL.

The chain uses TRBV7-2 and TRBJ1-4; the D gene is possibly TRBD1 (5 bases). Germline V gives CDR1 SGHTA, CDR2 FQGNSA. The CDR3 is 15 amino acids. Deletions cut 5 bases from V and 7 bases from J, with 17 bases between. CDR3 DNA sequence: TGTGCCAGCAGCGGCACAGGAAATGGGCCTGAAAAACTGTTTTTT. Protein product: CASSGTGNGPEKLFF. The complete variable domain, with remaining parts taken from reference TRBV7-2 and TRBJ1-4, reads GAGVSQSPSNKVTEKGKDVELRCDPISGHTALYWYRQSLGQGLEFLIYFQGNSAPDKSGLPSDRFSAERTGGSVSTLTIQRTQQEDSAVYLCASSGTGNGPEKLFFGSGTQLSVL.

The rearrangement links TRBV6-6 to TRBJ1-6; a weak D match, TRBD1 (5 bases). CDR1 MNHNY and CDR2 SVGAGI come from the germline V gene (reference sequence). V dropped 6 bases and J dropped 5 bases, with 14 bases sitting between them. The CDR3 spans 15 residues. Here the CDR3 reads CASSPEGRDNSPLHF. Here the CDR3 DNA reads TGTGCCAGCAGCCCCGAAGGCAGGGATAATTCACCCCTCCACTTT.

V usage is TRBV19 and J usage is TRBJ2-3, with 7 bases that match TRBD2. Looked up from germline, CDR1 is LNHDA and CDR2 is SQIVND (reference sequence). This CDR3 has 14 amino acids. V lost 3 bases, J lost 4 bases, and 4 bases stayed unmatched. CDR3 protein: CASSIAGVADTQYF. CDR3 sequence (DNA): TGTGCCAGTAGTATTGCGGGGGTGGCAGATACGCAGTATTTT.

The J gene is TRBJ1-1, the V gene TRBV14, with D uncertain. Germline CDR1 is SGHDN and CDR2 is FVKESK. The CDR3 is 13 amino acids. Trimming took off 4 bases at V and 4 bases at J, with 10 bases between the two ends. The CDR3 region has the DNA TGTGCCAGCAGCCCATCGGGTGGCACTGAAGCTTTCTTT. Translation gives CASSPSGGTEAFF. Filled out from reference TRBV14 and TRBJ1-1, the complete variable domain reads EAGVTQFPSHSVIEKGQTVTLRCDPISGHDNLYWYRRVMGKEIKFLLHFVKESKQDESGMPNNRFLAERTGGTYSTLKVQPAELEDSGVYFCASSPSGGTEAFFGQGTRLTVV.

Notes on this clone: The sample contains more than one DNA sequence encoding this CDR3. The chain carries TRBV9 and TRBJ2-1; the match to TRBD2 covers 9 bases. This CDR3 spans 15 amino acids. V lost 0 bases and J lost 2; bases outside the gene matches: 0. In germline, CDR1 is SGDLS, CDR2 YYNGEE. CDR3 protein: CASSVGGGAYNEQFF. In nucleotides, the CDR3 is TGTGCCAGCAGCGTAGGCGGGGGGGCCTACAATGAGCAGTTCTTC.

This chain uses TRBV19 with TRBJ1-4; a possible D gene is TRBD1 (5 bases). CDR1 LNHDA and CDR2 SQIVND come from the germline V gene (reference sequence). Trimming took 2 bases from V and 0 from J, leaving 7 bases between them. The CDR3 runs to 15 residues. Here the CDR3 reads CASSIWGATNEKLFF. CDR3 DNA: TGTGCCAGTAGTATATGGGGCGCAACTAATGAAAAACTGTTTTTT.

The chain has TRBV5-1 and TRBJ2-3; no clear D. CDR1 is SGHRS, CDR2 YFSETQ, per germline. The CDR3 is made up of 19 amino acids. V lost 3 bases, J lost 0 bases, and 23 bases lay in between. The CDR3 DNA sequence: TGCGCCAGCAGCTCTCCGGCAGATCGGGTGTTTAGGAGCACAGATACGCAGTATTTT. As protein: CASSSPADRVFRSTDTQYF.

The rearrangement joins TRBV6-6 to TRBJ2-7; 7 bases agree with TRBD1. From germline, CDR1 is MNHNY and CDR2 SVGAGI (reference sequence). This CDR3 is 14 amino acids long. V was pared by 5 bases and J by 0 bases, with 4 bases of the junction left unmatched. The CDR3 loop reads CASSNRDSSYEQYF. The CDR3 DNA reads TGTGCCAGCAGTAACCGGGACAGCTCCTACGAGCAGTACTTC.

The V call is TRBV6-5, the J call TRBJ2-5, with D maybe TRBD1 (6 bases). Germline V lookup: CDR1 MNHEY, CDR2 SVGAGI. CDR3 length: 14 amino acids. Trimming removed 6 bases at V and 4 bases at J, with 15 bases between. CDR3 region: CASSHRDLRETQYF. Written as DNA, the CDR3 is TGTGCCAGCAGCCACAGGGATCTGAGAGAGACCCAGTACTTC.

The chain uses TRBV11-2 and TRBJ1-1; possible D gene TRBD1, 5 bases. Between the trimmed V and J ends, which lost 4 bases and 0 bases, there was a span of 15 bases. In germline, CDR1 is SGHAT, CDR2 FQNNGV. The CDR3 sequence is 16 residues long. The CDR3 sequence is CASSSIGVGMNTEAFF. CDR3 DNA: TGTGCCAGCAGCTCTATAGGGGTAGGGATGAACACTGAAGCTTTCTTT.

The chain employs TRBV4-2 and TRBJ2-4, with 15 positions matching TRBD2. The CDR3 consists of 18 residues. Germline V gene sequence: CDR1 LGHNA, CDR2 YNFKEQ. With V trimmed by 2 bases and J by 5 bases, 7 bases remained unmatched. The CDR3 sequence: CASSQLTGLAGGQNIQYF. In DNA, the CDR3 is TGTGCCAGCAGCCAACTGACGGGACTAGCGGGGGGTCAAAACATTCAGTACTTC.

The rearrangement joins TRBV5-4 to TRBJ2-7; no reliable D call. V shed 3 bases and J shed 6 bases, with 16 bases lying between them. CDR3 length: 14 residues. Germline V gene lookup returns CDR1 SGHNT and CDR2 YYREEE (reference sequence). The CDR3 DNA sequence: TGTGCCAGCAGCTCGTCGCGAAGTTTCGGCGAGCAGTACTTC. It is translated as CASSSSRSFGEQYF.

The rearrangement joins TRBV4-1 to TRBJ2-7; 8 positions match TRBD1. V was clipped by 8 bases and J by 4 bases; unmatched bases: 13. The germline CDR1 and CDR2 sequences are MGHRA and YSYEKL. The CDR3 contains 15 residues. CDR3 in amino acids: CASAQTSGGGYEQYF. DNA for the CDR3: TGCGCCAGCGCCCAGACCTCAGGGGGCGGGTACGAGCAGTACTTC.

This rearrangement joins TRBV9 to TRBJ1-2; D is uncertain. CDR1 and CDR2 from the germline V gene are SGDLS and YYNGEE. The CDR3 has 17 residues. Trimming removed 0 bases at V and 5 bases at J, with 20 bases between. The CDR3 bases are TGTGCCAGCAGCGTAGGAGGAGTCTCCGGGGATACTTATGGCTACACCTTC. The encoded protein is CASSVGGVSGDTYGYTF.

The chain joins TRBV5-4 to TRBJ1-1; 7 nucleotides line up with TRBD1. V shed 4 bases and J 0 bases; nucleotides not matched to a gene: 3. Germline-derived CDR1 and CDR2 are SGHNT and YYREEE (reference sequence). CDR3 length: 14 residues. CDR3 nucleotide sequence: TGTGCCAGCAGCGCGGGACAGATGAACACTGAAGCTTTCTTT. Its translation is CASSAGQMNTEAFF.

Only a few counts were recorded for this clone. The chain couples TRBV10-1 to TRBJ2-7, with 11 bases identical to TRBD2. Germline-derived CDR1 and CDR2 are WNHNN and SYGVQD (reference sequence). The CDR3 totals 20 residues. V lost 0 bases to trimming and J lost 0 bases; unmatched junction nucleotides: 13. DNA of the CDR3: TGCGCCAGCAGTGAGTCGATCCTGCGGCTAGCGGGGGGCAGCTCCTACGAGCAGTACTTC. Translation gives CASSESILRLAGGSSYEQYF.

This chain uses TRBV6-5 with TRBJ1-4; possible D gene TRBD1, 5 bases. The V and J ends lost 5 bases and 6 bases respectively, with 16 bases between them. The CDR3 contains 15 residues. Germline V gene sequence: CDR1 MNHEY, CDR2 SVGAGI. CDR3 nucleotide sequence: TGTGCCAGCAGTCCCGGGGGGACCCCCTATGAAAAACTGTTTTTT. This encodes CASSPGGTPYEKLFF.

The chain recombines TRBV20-1 with TRBJ2-1, with TRBD2 as a possible D gene (6 bases). This CDR3 is built from 15 residues. Trimming pared 3 bases from V and 8 bases from J, leaving 20 bases between. Germline-derived CDR1 and CDR2 are DFQATT and SNEGSKA (reference sequence). DNA of the CDR3: TGCAGTGCTAGTGGCGGATCCGGGACTGCCGATGAGCAGTTCTTC. The encoded protein is CSASGGSGTADEQFF.

The CDR3 reads CASSLGQTMNTEAFF. The CDR3 nucleotides are TGTGCCAGCAGCCTGGGACAAACCATGAACACTGAAGCTTTCTTT. The rearrangement joins TRBV3-1 (or the pseudogene TRBV3-2) to TRBJ1-1, with TRBD1 as a possible D gene (6 bases). The CDR3 length is 15 residues. The germline V and J ends were trimmed by 4 bases and 0 bases, with 12 bases remaining between them. Germline V gene data show CDR1 as LGHDT and CDR2 as YNNKEL (reference sequence).